Sequencing of this TCR beta chain was carried out in a study of blood T cell repertoires in COVID-19. Study as a whole: Samples taken during acute and convalescent COVID-19 were collected in the United States, Italy and Spain. Nucleic acid was either cDNA or gDNA, and it came from T cells, B-cell-depleted T cells, or PBMCs.

The CDR3 sequence is 12 residues long. Deletions cut 4 bases from V and 8 bases from J, with 12 bases between. The germline CDR1 and CDR2 sequences are SGHKS and YYEKEE (reference sequence). In the study's own analysis: Amplification of reference gene primers provided the estimated nucleated cell counts. The assay was immunoSEQ multiplex PCR, and TCRdb's table has in-frame clones only and misses some. The DNA was the basis for D and trimming; V, J and clone size are from that table. The sample records about 100,000 clones, more than 70% being singletons. The receptor's source is a man in his 70s with acute or convalescent COVID-19. This rearrangement joins TRBV5-5 to TRBJ1-2, with D unclear. The sample was peripheral blood. CDR3 loop: CASSAVSYGYTF. The CDR3 bases are TGTGCCAGCAGCGCGGTTTCCTACGGCTACACCTTC.